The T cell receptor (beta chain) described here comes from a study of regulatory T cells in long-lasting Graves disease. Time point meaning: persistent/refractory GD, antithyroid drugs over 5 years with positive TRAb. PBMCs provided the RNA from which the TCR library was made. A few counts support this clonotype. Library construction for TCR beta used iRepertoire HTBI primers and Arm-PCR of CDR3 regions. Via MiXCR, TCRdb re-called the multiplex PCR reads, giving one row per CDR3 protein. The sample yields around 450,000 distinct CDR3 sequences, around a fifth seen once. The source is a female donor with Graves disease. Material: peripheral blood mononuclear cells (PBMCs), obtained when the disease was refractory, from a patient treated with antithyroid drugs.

This CDR3 is CASSWDGGLSLQYF. CDR3 bases: TGTGCCAGCAGCTGGGACGGGGGGCTGAGTCTCCAGTACTTC. V gene TRBV5-4 combines with J gene TRBJ2-4; TRBD2 might be the D (7 bases). V lost 3 bases and J lost 13, with 20 bases in between. There are 14 residues in the CDR3. Looked up from germline, CDR1 is SGHNT and CDR2 is YYREEE (reference sequence). The full variable domain, in which reference TRBV5-4 and TRBJ2-4 provide the parts outside the CDR3, is ETGVTQSPTHLIKTRGQQVTLRCSSQSGHNTVSWYQQALGQGPQFIFQYYREEENGRGNFPPRFSGLQFPNYSSELNVNALELDDSALYLCASSWDGGLSLQYFGAGTRLSVL.